A single sample gave rise to the 32 T cell receptor beta chains below, sequenced in a study of beta chain features in type 1 diabetes. Expressed TCRB transcripts were sequenced because the entire RNA isolate underwent reverse transcription. This table comes from immunoSEQ multiplex PCR, and its TCRdb copy is limited to in-frame clones, with some not included. Among 810,000 or so clones listed, 15% to 20% were seen once. What was sequenced was naive CD4+ T cells from blood. The receptors were sampled from a young woman in good health.

This clone has more than one count but fewer than ten. CDR3 loop: CASSPSLAGLNEQFF. The DNA for the CDR3 is TGTGCCAGCTCACCATCCCTAGCGGGTCTAAATGAGCAGTTCTTC. The genes are TRBV18 and TRBJ2-1; 8 bases fit TRBD2. Germline V gene data show CDR1 as KGHSH and CDR2 as LQKENI. Trimming at V came to 2 bases and at J to 7 bases, leaving 7 bases not matched to a gene. CDR3 length equals 15 residues.

V is TRBV28 and J is TRBJ1-2; the match to TRBD1 covers 9 bases. V lost 5 bases to trimming and J lost 5 bases; unmatched junction nucleotides: 9. The CDR3 runs to 15 residues. Germline V lookup: CDR1 MDHEN, CDR2 SYDVKM. Here the CDR3 reads CASSTPGQGWYGYTF. The CDR3 DNA is TGTGCCAGCAGTACACCGGGACAGGGATGGTATGGCTACACCTTC.

The V gene is TRBV2, the J gene TRBJ1-2, with 7 nucleotides matching TRBD1. The CDR3 is 13 amino acids. Trimming removed 4 bases from V and 4 bases from J; junction bases left unmatched: 3. Germline assignment: CDR1 SNHLY and CDR2 FYNNEI. Here the CDR3 reads CASSGDRIYGYTF. For the CDR3, the DNA is TGTGCCAGCAGTGGGGACAGAATCTATGGCTACACCTTC.

This clone appeared a few times. The V gene is TRBV6-5, the J gene TRBJ2-1, with D possibly being TRBD1 or TRBD2 (5 bases each). The germline V and J ends were trimmed by 11 bases and 1 base, with 15 bases remaining between them. This CDR3 has 14 residues. Germline-derived CDR1 and CDR2 are MNHEY and SVGAGI. For the CDR3, the DNA is TGTGCCTCAAGGGGAGACTTATCCTACAATGAGCAGTTCTTC. Translation gives CASRGDLSYNEQFF.

The genes are TRBV7-9 and TRBJ2-7; TRBD1 agrees at 7 bases. With 5 bases clipped from V and 0 bases from J, the junction kept 7 bases outside the gene matches. The CDR3 has 15 amino acids. Germline V lookup: CDR1 SEHNR, CDR2 FQNEAQ (reference sequence). The CDR3, as DNA: TGTGCCAGCAGCAAACAGGGGACCTACTCCTACGAGCAGTACTTC. It is translated as CASSKQGTYSYEQYF.

The chain carries TRBV6-1 and TRBJ2-7; tentatively, D is TRBD2 (6 bases). The CDR3 extends over 15 amino acids. V shed 5 bases and J shed 0 bases, with 14 bases lying between them. Germline V gene data show CDR1 as MNHNS and CDR2 as SASEGT. CDR3: CASSQASSGSYEQYF. The CDR3 nucleotides read TGTGCCAGCAGTCAGGCTAGTAGCGGCTCCTACGAGCAGTACTTC.

This clone was seen a few times. The chain links TRBV5-6 to TRBJ2-3; D is undetermined. CDR3 size: 13 residues. The ends were cut back, 0 bases at V and 6 bases at J, with 8 bases in the middle. Germline assignment: CDR1 SGHDT and CDR2 YYEEEE. In nucleotides, the CDR3 is TGTGCCAGCAGCTTGGGTCTGCGGGATACGCAGTATTTT. This sequence encodes CASSLGLRDTQYF.

The chain combines TRBV27 with TRBJ1-1; D is uncertain. V was cut by 7 bases and J by 5 bases, with 26 bases left in between. Germline CDR1 is MNHEY and CDR2 is SMNVEV (reference sequence). CDR3 length: 17 amino acids. CDR3 region: CASIPLWGGVGGTEAFF. CDR3 sequence (DNA): TGTGCCAGCATACCTCTTTGGGGAGGCGTTGGTGGAACTGAAGCTTTCTTT.

This clone was observed a few times. V is TRBV5-1 and J is TRBJ2-4, with D possibly being TRBD2 (5 bases). Germline CDR1 reads SGHRS; CDR2 reads YFSETQ. The CDR3 sequence is 14 residues long. The V and J ends lost 0 bases and 6 bases respectively, with 10 bases between them. DNA of the CDR3: TGCGCCAGCAGCTTGGAACCCGGGATAAACATTCAGTACTTC. Translated: CASSLEPGINIQYF.

This clone has just a few counts. The chain joins TRBV7-2 to TRBJ2-1; 9 positions match TRBD2. V shed 2 bases and J 3 bases; nucleotides not matched to a gene: 8. Per the germline V gene, CDR1 is SGHTA and CDR2 is FQGNSA. The CDR3 is 17 residues long. In DNA form, the CDR3 reads TGTGCCAGCAGCTTAAGGGCTAGCGGGACTAGCTACAATGAGCAGTTCTTC. Translation gives CASSLRASGTSYNEQFF.

Comments on this clone: Different DNA sequences within this sample yield the same CDR3. The chain uses TRBV27 and TRBJ2-3; D uncertain. The V end was cut by 3 bases, the J end by 1 base, with 5 bases between. This CDR3 is 13 amino acids long. Germline CDR1 and CDR2: MNHEY and SMNVEV (reference sequence). The CDR3 sequence is CASSLYGTDTQYF. In DNA form, the CDR3 reads TGTGCCAGCAGTTTGTATGGCACAGATACGCAGTATTTT.

This clone was found a few times. The CDR3 region has the DNA TGTGCCAGCAGCGCCGTCGGGACTAGAGCCTACAATGAGCAGTTCTTC. Its translation: CASSAVGTRAYNEQFF. The chain joins TRBV9 to TRBJ2-1; TRBD2 aligns across 8 bases. With 3 bases clipped from V and 2 bases from J, the junction kept 7 bases outside the gene matches. CDR3 length: 16 residues. Germline-derived CDR1 and CDR2 are SGDLS and YYNGEE.

This clone was seen a handful of times. V and J are TRBV9 and TRBJ2-3; the D gene is possibly TRBD2 (5 bases). V shed 0 bases and J shed 4 bases, with 15 bases lying between them. Germline V lookup: CDR1 SGDLS, CDR2 YYNGEE. This CDR3 contains 16 residues. The CDR3, as DNA: TGTGCCAGCAGCGTAGGGGTAGCGCGAGGTTCAGATACGCAGTATTTT. Translated, it gives CASSVGVARGSDTQYF.

In this sample, this clone turned up a few times. The CDR3 bases are TGTGCCAGCAGCTTGGCAGGCTCCAGGGGGGGTACCGGGGAGCTGTTTTTT. Translated: CASSLAGSRGGTGELFF. The chain is built from TRBV5-4 and TRBJ2-2; D could derive from TRBD1 or TRBD2 (7 bases each). Germline CDR1 and CDR2: SGHNT and YYREEE (reference sequence). This CDR3 has 17 residues. The V gene lost 0 bases and the J gene lost 5 bases, with 17 bases spanning the gap.

V and J are TRBV7-2 and TRBJ2-3; D possibly uses TRBD1 or TRBD2 (5 bases each). The CDR3 extends over 14 amino acids. CDR1 is SGHTA and CDR2 is FQGNSA in the germline V gene. The V end lost 5 bases, the J end lost 4 bases, and 13 bases lay between the germline ends. As DNA, the CDR3 is TGTGCCAGCAGCCCAGTGGGGGAAGCAGATACGCAGTATTTT. This sequence encodes CASSPVGEADTQYF.

The J gene is TRBJ2-7, the V gene TRBV18; the D is unclear. Per germline, CDR1 KGHSH and CDR2 LQKENI. Trimming removed 3 bases from V and 6 bases from J, with 9 bases in between. The CDR3 sequence is 12 residues long. The CDR3 nucleotides read TGTGCCAGCTCACCGAATCATGGCGAGCAGTACTTC. It specifies CASSPNHGEQYF.

The sample holds a few counts of this clone. The chain has TRBV28 and TRBJ2-4, with 9 bases matching TRBD1. The CDR3 length is 14 residues. Trimming took 6 bases from V and 7 from J; bases not matched to a gene: 7. Germline V gives CDR1 MDHEN, CDR2 SYDVKM. CDR3: CASRLPGQGNIQYF. The CDR3 DNA reads as TGTGCCAGCAGACTTCCGGGACAGGGCAACATTCAGTACTTC.

The V gene is TRBV5-1, the J gene TRBJ2-2, with 7 bases that match TRBD2. Losses at the gene ends were 2 bases for V and 7 bases for J; bases not matched to a gene: 11. The germline V gene encodes CDR1 SGHRS and CDR2 YFSETQ. This CDR3 has 16 residues. CDR3 sequence: CASSFTSAPGSGELFF. As DNA, the CDR3 is TGCGCCAGCAGCTTCACTAGCGCCCCGGGGAGCGGGGAGCTGTTTTTT. Full variable domain (outside the CDR3, taken from reference TRBV5-1 and TRBJ2-2): KAGVTQTPRYLIKTRGQQVTLSCSPISGHRSVSWYQQTPGQGLQFLFEYFSETQRNKGNFPGRFSGRQFSNSRSEMNVSTLELGDSALYLCASSFTSAPGSGELFFGEGSRLTVL.

This sequence joins TRBV7-9 and TRBJ1-2, with D unresolved. Deletions cut 5 bases from V and 3 bases from J, with 22 bases between. CDR3 length: 17 amino acids. Per the germline V gene, CDR1 is SEHNR and CDR2 is FQNEAQ (reference sequence). In nucleotides, the CDR3 is TGTGCCAGCAGCCCCAAGCTGGTAGAGCCCCACTACTATGGCTACACCTTC. It is translated as CASSPKLVEPHYYGYTF.

The chain links TRBV7-2 to TRBJ2-1, with D perhaps matching TRBD2 (6 bases). The germline V and J ends were trimmed by 8 bases and 0 bases, with 11 bases remaining between them. The CDR3 totals 14 residues. CDR1 and CDR2 (germline): SGHTA, FQGNSA. The CDR3, as DNA: TGTGCCAGCTTGACTAGTATCTCCTACAATGAGCAGTTCTTC. Amino acid sequence: CASLTSISYNEQFF. The full variable domain, rest sourced from reference TRBV7-2 and TRBJ2-1, is GAGVSQSPSNKVTEKGKDVELRCDPISGHTALYWYRQSLGQGLEFLIYFQGNSAPDKSGLPSDRFSAERTGGSVSTLTIQRTQQEDSAVYLCASLTSISYNEQFFGPGTRLTVL.

In its sample, this clone was seen a few times. V and J are TRBV7-2 and TRBJ2-7; D may match TRBD1 or TRBD2 (5 bases each). Looked up from germline, CDR1 is SGHTA and CDR2 is FQGNSA. This CDR3 comprises 15 residues. V shed 1 base and J shed 0 bases, with 10 bases lying between them. In DNA, the CDR3 is TGTGCCAGCAGCTTAGGGCAGGGACGCTCCTACGAGCAGTACTTC. Protein: CASSLGQGRSYEQYF.

V and J are TRBV5-1 and TRBJ1-2; 7 bases fit TRBD1. The CDR3 is made up of 12 amino acids. Per germline, CDR1 SGHRS and CDR2 YFSETQ. Losses at the gene ends were 3 bases for V and 8 bases for J; bases not matched to a gene: 4. This CDR3 reads CASSWDSGGYTF. The CDR3 DNA follows: TGCGCCAGCAGCTGGGACAGTGGGGGCTACACCTTC.

This clone was counted a few times. The same CDR3 can be traced to other DNA sequences in this sample. This chain links TRBV7-3 with TRBJ1-1; D is undetermined. The CDR3 sequence is 13 residues long. Trimming stripped 2 bases from V and 0 bases from J, with 4 bases between. Germline CDR1 and CDR2: SGHTA and FQGTGA. The CDR3 nucleotides are TGTGCCAGCAGCTTATCAATGAACACTGAAGCTTTCTTT. Its translation: CASSLSMNTEAFF.

The chain links TRBV28 to TRBJ2-7; 10 bases agree with TRBD1. The CDR3 sequence is 14 residues long. The V segment lost 6 bases and the J segment 2 bases; nucleotides outside the gene matches: 4. Germline V lookup: CDR1 MDHEN, CDR2 SYDVKM. CDR3 in amino acids: CASRPGQGTYEQYF. The CDR3 coding sequence is TGTGCCAGCAGACCGGGACAGGGGACCTACGAGCAGTACTTC.

In this sample, this clone turned up a few times. The chain is built from TRBV25-1 and TRBJ2-7; D may be TRBD1 (5 bases). Trimming left V 3 bases short and J 3 bases short, with 9 bases between. Germline CDR1 and CDR2: MGHDK and SYGVNS. The CDR3 contains 13 residues. CDR3 in amino acids: CASSDAGNYEQYF. The CDR3 DNA is TGTGCCAGCAGTGATGCAGGGAACTACGAGCAGTACTTC.

This clone has more than one count but fewer than ten. The chain uses TRBV6-6 and TRBJ2-7, with D perhaps matching TRBD2 (6 bases). Germline CDR1 reads MNHNY; CDR2 reads SVGAGI (reference sequence). V lost 3 bases, J lost 4 bases, and 13 bases lay in between. CDR3 length: 14 residues. CDR3 DNA: TGTGCCAGCAGTTATAGGGCGCGGGATTACGAGCAGTACTTC. It yields the protein CASSYRARDYEQYF.

The chain links TRBV10-3 to TRBJ2-1, with 7 bases lining up with TRBD2. Trimming removed 3 bases from V and 0 bases from J; junction bases left unmatched: 8. Germline assignment: CDR1 ENHRY and CDR2 SYGVKD. This CDR3 has 17 amino acids. In DNA form, the CDR3 reads TGTGCCATCAGTGATCAGATAGCGGGCCTCTCCTACAATGAGCAGTTCTTC. Amino acid sequence: CAISDQIAGLSYNEQFF.

J is TRBJ2-2 and V is TRBV5-6; D not resolved. This CDR3 is built from 13 residues. V was trimmed by 5 bases and J by 4 bases, leaving 9 bases between them. Germline CDR1 and CDR2: SGHDT and YYEEEE. CDR3 sequence: CASSYGPTGELFF. The CDR3 DNA sequence: TGTGCCAGCAGTTACGGGCCCACCGGGGAGCTGTTTTTT.

The gene calls are TRBV4-2 and TRBJ2-7; 10 bases align to TRBD2. The CDR3 spans 16 residues. Germline CDR1 and CDR2: LGHNA and YNFKEQ. J lost 2 bases, V lost 3 bases, and 7 bases had no gene match. The chain's CDR3 is CASSQLLAGRPYEQYF. The CDR3 bases are TGTGCCAGCAGCCAGCTACTAGCGGGACGCCCCTACGAGCAGTACTTC.

This clone showed up just a few times. The rearrangement uses TRBV15 and TRBJ2-5; D gene uncertain. Between the trimmed V and J ends, which lost 0 bases and 1 base, there was a span of 6 bases. The CDR3 totals 14 residues. CDR1 is LNHNV and CDR2 is YYDKDF in the germline V gene (reference sequence). The CDR3 spells CATSRDKTQETQYF. In nucleotides, the CDR3 is TGTGCCACCAGCAGAGACAAGACCCAAGAGACCCAGTACTTC.

This clone was observed at least ten times. The V gene is TRBV19, the J gene TRBJ2-1; D call uncertain. The V gene's germline CDR1 is LNHDA and CDR2 SQIVND (reference sequence). V was pared by 5 bases and J by 5 bases, with 7 bases between. The length of the CDR3 is 12 residues. CDR3 bases: TGTGCCAGTAGTGTCCCGAACAATGAGCAGTTCTTC. It encodes CASSVPNNEQFF.

The genes are TRBV27 and TRBJ1-2, with 7 bases matching TRBD1. The CDR3 loop spans 15 amino acids. The germline gives CDR1 MNHEY, CDR2 SMNVEV (reference sequence). With 5 bases clipped from V and 8 bases from J, the junction kept 14 bases outside the gene matches. The CDR3 bases are TGTGCCAGCAGTCCTACATCACAGGGGCCGACGGGCTACACCTTC. Protein: CASSPTSQGPTGYTF.